Described below is a single T cell receptor (beta chain) sequence and its context. Generated by immunoSEQ multiplex PCR, the TCRdb table keeps only in-frame clones and is missing some. The repertoire includes more than 550,000 clones, about 90% of them detected once, and 0.0094% sits in the top ten. V was cut by 3 bases and J by 2 bases, with 11 bases left in between. The CDR3 consists of 15 residues. This entry belongs to a study of shared T cell receptors in the human thymus. These data were also reused for a study on human thymus T cells.

The chain carries TRBV23-1 and TRBJ1-3; D is perhaps TRBD1 (6 bases). TRBV23-1 is given ORF status, its function remaining uncertain. The receptor comes from a boy in the first two years of life with a congenital heart defect. The sequenced material came from thymocytes. CDR3 residues: CASSHPEGAGNTIYF. CDR3 nucleotide sequence: TGCGCCAGCAGTCACCCTGAGGGGGCTGGAAACACCATATATTTT.